The T cell receptor (beta chain) described here comes from a study of control samples from healthy donors and cancer patients. This clone was seen only a few times. Germline assignment: CDR1 SNHLY and CDR2 FYNNEI. The CDR3 totals 15 residues. V shed 4 bases and J shed 3 bases, with 15 bases lying between them. Libraries were prepared by immunoSEQ multiplex PCR; TCRdb keeps only in-frame clonotypes and omits some of them. Counted here are around 130,000 clones, roughly nine tenths occurring once; the ten biggest clones make up about 40%. The V and J genes are TRBV2 and TRBJ1-2, with D tentatively TRBD1 (6 bases). The TCR sequence derives from a man in his fifties in good health. Sequencing was performed on blood. CDR3 sequence reads: CASSGTVFTDYGYTF. The CDR3 nucleotides are TGTGCCAGCAGTGGGACAGTGTTTACGGACTATGGCTACACCTTC.